This TCR beta chain was documented in a study of cytotoxic CD8 clonotypes in ibrutinib-treated CLL. General study findings and limits: Clonality increased at ibrutinib response and stayed stable in sustained remission. At progression, however, it fell back toward baseline.

Comment on this clone: Its target is unknown.

This CDR3 contains 11 residues. Trimming removed 5 bases from V and 7 bases from J, with 11 bases in between. Germline V lookup: CDR1 GTSNPN, CDR2 SVGIG (reference sequence). The repertoire was sequenced with immunoSEQ multiplex PCR; TCRdb's copy has only in-frame clones and lacks some. This sample has 50,000 or so clones, with around four fifths found just once. This clonotype was obtained from a human donor with chronic lymphocytic leukemia. Sequenced here: PBMCs, sampled after 24 months of ibrutinib treatment. The chain has TRBV30 and TRBJ2-5; the D gene is possibly TRBD2 (5 bases). The CDR3 here is CAWDYGRTQYF. DNA of the CDR3: TGTGCCTGGGACTACGGACGGACCCAGTACTTC.